This is a list of T cell receptor beta chains from one sample in a study of blood T cell repertoires in COVID-19. Data came from immunoSEQ multiplex PCR; TCRdb stores just in-frame clones and leaves some out. The table shows 350,000 to 400,000 clones, with roughly 90% occurring only once. Sequencing used PBMCs or T cells enriched from blood (not recorded which). The receptors stem from a woman under 40 with acute COVID-19. Each CDR3 is given with its conserved first and last residue. Clone size is shown for a subset of rows, as once, few, many or a class of expanded clone.

>.|TRBJ2-1|TRBV7-2
CASRTPSGGAYNEQFF
>once|TRBJ2-3|TRBV5-1
CASSPGSKAGTDTQYF
>.|TRBJ1-2|TRBV25-1
CASNTGYNYGYTF
>.|TRBJ2-3|TRBV10-2
CASSVELPTGTNTPSTDTQYF
>.|TRBJ2-7|TRBV9
CASSPMGTGVSYEQYF
>.|TRBJ1-2|TRBV6-5
CASATGFRYGYTF
>.|TRBJ1-6|TRBV6-5
CASSYSTGSEAPLHF
>.|TRBJ1-6|TRBV18
CASSPIQGPNSPLHF
>.|TRBJ1-1|TRBV6-5
CASTHGGRNTEAFF
>.|TRBJ1-2|TRBV5-5
CASSLGARYGYTF
>.|TRBJ1-5|TRBV12-5
CASGDGQGADQPQHF
>.|TRBJ2-7|TRBV5-6
CASSLGLASSYEQYF
>.|TRBJ2-7|TRBV19
CASSIDLGTYEQYF
>.|TRBJ2-7|TRBV3-1/TRBV3-2
CASSQARETYEQYF
>.|TRBJ2-2|TRBV5-4
CASSFGGSGGTGELFF